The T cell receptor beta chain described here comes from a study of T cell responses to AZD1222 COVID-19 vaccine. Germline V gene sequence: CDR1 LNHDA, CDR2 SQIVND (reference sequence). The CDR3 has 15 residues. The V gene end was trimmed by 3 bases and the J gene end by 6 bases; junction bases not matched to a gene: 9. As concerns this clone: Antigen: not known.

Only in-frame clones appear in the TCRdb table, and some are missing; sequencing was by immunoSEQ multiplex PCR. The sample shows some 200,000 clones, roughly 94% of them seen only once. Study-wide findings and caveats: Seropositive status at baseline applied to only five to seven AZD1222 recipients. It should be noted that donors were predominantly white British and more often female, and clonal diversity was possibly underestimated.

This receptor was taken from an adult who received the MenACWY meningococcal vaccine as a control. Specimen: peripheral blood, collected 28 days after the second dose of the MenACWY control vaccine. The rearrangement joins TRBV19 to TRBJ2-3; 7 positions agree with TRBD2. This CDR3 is CASSIGLEVGDTQYF. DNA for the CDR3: TGTGCCAGTAGTATCGGACTAGAAGTAGGGGATACGCAGTATTTT.